This T cell receptor (beta chain) is from a study of blood T cell repertoires in COVID-19. The data were produced by immunoSEQ multiplex PCR, yet TCRdb's version contains in-frame clones alone and is incomplete. The sample contains fewer than 450,000 clones, approximately 91% of which appear only once. CDR3 length equals 12 residues. Germline values: CDR1 GTSNPN, CDR2 SVGIG (reference sequence). Trimming removed 8 bases at V and 4 bases at J, with 14 bases between. Source material: PBMCs or T cells enriched from blood (not recorded which). The chain combines TRBV30 with TRBJ1-1; D gene unclear. The TCR comes from a woman aged 40 to 50 with acute COVID-19. CDR3 sequence reads: CANRRLPTEAFF. CDR3 coding DNA: TGTGCCAACCGGCGGTTGCCCACTGAAGCTTTCTTT. The full variable domain, with the rest looked up from reference TRBV30 and TRBJ1-1, is SQTIHQWPATLVQPVGSPLSLECTVEGTSNPNLYWYRQAAGRGLQLLFYSVGIGQISSEVPQNLSASRPQDRQFILSSKKLLLSDSGFYLCANRRLPTEAFFGQGTRLTVV.